The rows below give T cell receptor beta chains drawn from one sample of a study of PD-1 blockade in mismatch repair-deficient tumors. Generated by immunoSEQ multiplex PCR, the TCRdb table keeps only in-frame clones and is missing some. The sample consists of about 60,000 clones, 88% of them appearing once. The sequences come from peripheral blood, collected 52 weeks after starting pembrolizumab. These receptor sequences come from an adult with mismatch repair-deficient cancer. CDR3s include the opening cysteine and the closing phenylalanine or tryptophan. D genes are given only for firm matches. A clone size is listed for some rows: how often the clone was seen (once, few, many), or a class if it is expanded.

>TRBV28|TRBJ1-2|13|.|few
TGTGCCAGCAGACTCAAGGGCGGAGATGGCTACACCTTC
CASRLKGGDGYTF
>TRBV4-1|TRBJ2-3|15|TRBD2|.
TGCGCCAGCAGCCATGGCGGGAGGAGTACAGATACGCAGTATTTT
CASSHGGRSTDTQYF
>TRBV27|TRBJ2-5|13|.|.
TGTGCCAGCAGTTTTGGGAGAAAAGAGACCCAGTACTTC
CASSFGRKETQYF
>TRBV14|TRBJ2-7|14|TRBD2|few
TGTGCCAGCAGCCCGGGACTAGCGGGAGACGAGCAGTACTTC
CASSPGLAGDEQYF
>TRBV28|TRBJ2-7|14|.|once
TGTGCCAGCAGTTTAACGGGATCTGGAAACGAGCAGTACTTC
CASSLTGSGNEQYF
>TRBV10-3|TRBJ1-2|14|.|.
TGTGCCATCAGTGAGTCAGCGAATAACTATGGCTACACCTTC
CAISESANNYGYTF
>TRBV7-8|TRBJ2-3|12|.|.
TGTGCCAGCAGCTTAGCTCTCGGTACGCAGTATTTT
CASSLALGTQYF
>TRBV2|TRBJ1-5|12|.|.
TGTGCCAGCAGTGGATTCAATCAGCCCCAGCATTTT
CASSGFNQPQHF
>TRBV21-1|TRBJ2-3|19|.|.
TGTGCCAGCAGCAAAGCGGACAGCCACTCTAGCCCCAGCACAGATACGCAGTATTTT
CASSKADSHSSPSTDTQYF
>TRBV7-9|TRBJ1-1|15|TRBD1|.
TGTGCCAGCAGCTTAGTTCAGGGGGTGAACACTGAAGCTTTCTTT
CASSLVQGVNTEAFF
>TRBV7-9|TRBJ2-5|14|.|.
TGTGCCAGCAGCTCCACAGGGACCCAAGAGACCCAGTACTTC
CASSSTGTQETQYF
>TRBV7-9|TRBJ2-3|14|TRBD2|.
TGTGCCAGCAGCTTGAGGACTAGCGGAGATACGCAGTATTTT
CASSLRTSGDTQYF
>TRBV11-2|TRBJ2-7|12|.|.
TGTGCCAGCAGCTTTACGGGGTACGAGCAGTACTTC
CASSFTGYEQYF
>TRBV27|TRBJ2-1|16|TRBD2|.
TGTGCCAGCAGCGGGGGGACTAGCGGGGACTACAATGAGCAGTTCTTC
CASSGGTSGDYNEQFF
>TRBV7-9|TRBJ2-5|15|TRBD1|.
TGTGCCAGCAGCTTAGGGGGTCAGGGGGCTGAGACCCAGTACTTC
CASSLGGQGAETQYF
>TRBV27|TRBJ2-1|16|TRBD1|.
TGTGCCAGCAGTTTGGGGACAGGGGGCGCGGATAATGAGCAGTTCTTC
CASSLGTGGADNEQFF
>TRBV15|TRBJ1-2|17|.|.
TGTGCCACCAGCGGGGGGGTCGACGGTCGATTTCCCTATGGCTACACCTTC
CATSGGVDGRFPYGYTF
>TRBV4-3|TRBJ2-7|13|.|few
TGCGCCAGCAGCCAAGTGAGATCCTACGAGCAGTACTTC
CASSQVRSYEQYF
>TRBV28|TRBJ2-1|15|.|once
TGTGCCAGCAGTCCTTACAGGGAAACCTACAATGAGCAGTTCTTC
CASSPYRETYNEQFF
>TRBV14|TRBJ2-1|15|.|.
TGTGCCAGCAGCCAAGTCGGCAGGGGAGTTACTGAGCAGTTCTTC
CASSQVGRGVTEQFF
>TRBV28|TRBJ2-7|15|TRBD1|.
TGTGCCAGCAGTTTGCTCCGGGACAGGGCTGTCGAGCAGTACTTC
CASSLLRDRAVEQYF
>TRBV6-5|TRBJ2-7|12|.|few
TGTGCCAGCAGTTTTAGCTCACAGGGAAGGTCCTTC
CASSFSSQGRSF
>TRBV7-8|TRBJ2-1|11|.|.
TGTGCCAGCAGCTTTCCAGAAGGGCTGTTCTTC
CASSFPEGLFF
>TRBV29-1|TRBJ2-5|14|.|.
TGCAGCGTGACGGCCCGGGGCCCCCAAGAGACCCAGTACTTC
CSVTARGPQETQYF
>TRBV18|TRBJ1-2|13|.|.
TGTGCCAGCTCACCGGACACCAGCTATGGCTACACCTTC
CASSPDTSYGYTF
>TRBV9|TRBJ1-4|14|.|.
TGTGCCAGCAGCCGGACGACTCGAAGTGAAAAACTGTTTTTT
CASSRTTRSEKLFF
>TRBV28|TRBJ1-4|14|.|.
TGTGCCAGTACGCCGATAGGGAGCGGGGAAAAACTGTTTTTT
CASTPIGSGEKLFF
>TRBV6-4|TRBJ2-7|12|.|once
TGTGCCAGTATGGCTCGGACCTACGAGCAGTACTTC
CASMARTYEQYF
>TRBV12-5|TRBJ1-5|14|.|.
TGTGCTAGTGGTTTGGAGGCGGTCAATCAGCCCCAGCATTTT
CASGLEAVNQPQHF
>TRBV13|TRBJ2-2|14|.|.
TGTGCCAGCAGCTTTGTCGGGGTTGAAGGGGAGCTGTTTTTT
CASSFVGVEGELFF
>TRBV11-2|TRBJ1-4|14|TRBD1|few
TGTGCCAGCAGCTTAGGACAGGGGGTTGAAAAACTGTTTTTT
CASSLGQGVEKLFF
>TRBV10-3|TRBJ2-7|16|TRBD1|.
TGTGCCATCAGTGAGCCCTGGACAGGGGACAGATACGAGCAGTACTTC
CAISEPWTGDRYEQYF
>TRBV5-4|TRBJ2-2|12|.|.
TGTGCCAGCAGCTTCATAACCGGGGAGCTGTTTTTT
CASSFITGELFF
>TRBV27|TRBJ2-7|16|TRBD2|.
TGTGCCAGCAGTTTAATCGCGGGAGGGGGCTCCTACGAGCAGTACTTC
CASSLIAGGGSYEQYF
>TRBV6-5|TRBJ2-3|15|TRBD2|.
TGTGCCATCCCGACGCTAGCGGGAGTAACAGATACGCAGTATTTT
CAIPTLAGVTDTQYF
>TRBV19|TRBJ1-5|13|.|.
TGTGCCAGTAGTATGGGGCGCAATCAGCCCCAGCATTTT
CASSMGRNQPQHF
>TRBV11-3|TRBJ2-3|15|TRBD1|.
TGTGCCAGCAGCCCTCACAGGGGGGCTACAGATACGCAGTATTTT
CASSPHRGATDTQYF
>TRBV6-5|TRBJ2-3|14|TRBD1|.
TGTGCCAGCAGACGGACAGGGGGCACAGATACGCAGTATTTT
CASRRTGGTDTQYF
>TRBV30|TRBJ1-1|14|.|once
TGTGCCTGGGCTTTTGGGACGTCAGGCACTGAAGCTTTCTTT
CAWAFGTSGTEAFF
>TRBV4-1|TRBJ1-2|16|.|few
TGCGCCAGCAGCCCACTGTTAGGGGTAAGGGTTTATGGCTACACCTTC
CASSPLLGVRVYGYTF